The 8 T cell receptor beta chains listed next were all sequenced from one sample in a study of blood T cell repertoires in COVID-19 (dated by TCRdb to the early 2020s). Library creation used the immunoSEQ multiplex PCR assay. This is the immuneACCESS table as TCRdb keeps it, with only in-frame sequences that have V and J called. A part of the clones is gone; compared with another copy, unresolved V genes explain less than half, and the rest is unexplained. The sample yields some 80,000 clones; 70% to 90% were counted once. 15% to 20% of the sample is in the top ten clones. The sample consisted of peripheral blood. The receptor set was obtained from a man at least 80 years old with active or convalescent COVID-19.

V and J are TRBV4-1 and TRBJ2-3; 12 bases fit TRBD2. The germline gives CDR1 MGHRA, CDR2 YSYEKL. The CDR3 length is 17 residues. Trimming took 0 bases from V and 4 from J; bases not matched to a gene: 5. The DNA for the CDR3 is TGCGCCAGCAGCCAAGAGAGACTAGCGGGAGAAGCAGATACGCAGTATTTT. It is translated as CASSQERLAGEADTQYF.

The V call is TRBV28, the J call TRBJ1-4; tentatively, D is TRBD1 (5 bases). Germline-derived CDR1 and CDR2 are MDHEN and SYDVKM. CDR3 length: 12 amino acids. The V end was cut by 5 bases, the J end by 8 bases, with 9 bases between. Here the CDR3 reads CASSRNREKLFF. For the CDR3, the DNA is TGTGCCAGCAGTAGAAACAGGGAAAAACTGTTTTTT.

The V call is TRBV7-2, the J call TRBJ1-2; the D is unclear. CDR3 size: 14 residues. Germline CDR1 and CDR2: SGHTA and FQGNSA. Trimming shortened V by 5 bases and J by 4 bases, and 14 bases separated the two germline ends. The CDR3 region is CASSPPWEPYGYTF. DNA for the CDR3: TGTGCCAGCAGCCCGCCCTGGGAGCCCTATGGCTACACCTTC.

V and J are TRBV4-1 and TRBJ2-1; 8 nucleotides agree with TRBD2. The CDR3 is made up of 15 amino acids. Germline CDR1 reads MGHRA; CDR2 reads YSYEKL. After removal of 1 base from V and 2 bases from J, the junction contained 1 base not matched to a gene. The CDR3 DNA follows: TGCGCCAGCAGCCAAGGGCGGGAGGCCTACAATGAGCAGTTCTTC. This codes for CASSQGREAYNEQFF.

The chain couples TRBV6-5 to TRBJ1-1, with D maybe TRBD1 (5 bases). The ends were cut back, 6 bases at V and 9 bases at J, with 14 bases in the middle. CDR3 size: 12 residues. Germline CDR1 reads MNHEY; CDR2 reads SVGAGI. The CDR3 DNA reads TGTGCCAGCAGAAACCAGGGTTTTCAAGCTTTCTTT. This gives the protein CASRNQGFQAFF.

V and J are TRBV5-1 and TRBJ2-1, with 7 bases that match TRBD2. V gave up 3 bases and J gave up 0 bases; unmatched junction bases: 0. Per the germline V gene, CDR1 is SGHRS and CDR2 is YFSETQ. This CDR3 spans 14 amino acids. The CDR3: CASSWEGSYNEQFF. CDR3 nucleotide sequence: TGCGCCAGCAGCTGGGAGGGCTCCTACAATGAGCAGTTCTTC.

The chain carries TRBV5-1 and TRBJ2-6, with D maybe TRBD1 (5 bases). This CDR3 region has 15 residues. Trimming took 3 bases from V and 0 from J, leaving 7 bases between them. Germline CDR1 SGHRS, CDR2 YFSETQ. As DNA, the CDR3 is TGCGCCAGCAGCTACGACAGCTCTGGGGCCAACGTCCTGACTTTC. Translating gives CASSYDSSGANVLTF. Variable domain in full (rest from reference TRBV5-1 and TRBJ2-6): KAGVTQTPRYLIKTRGQQVTLSCSPISGHRSVSWYQQTPGQGLQFLFEYFSETQRNKGNFPGRFSGRQFSNSRSEMNVSTLELGDSALYLCASSYDSSGANVLTFGAGSRLTVL.

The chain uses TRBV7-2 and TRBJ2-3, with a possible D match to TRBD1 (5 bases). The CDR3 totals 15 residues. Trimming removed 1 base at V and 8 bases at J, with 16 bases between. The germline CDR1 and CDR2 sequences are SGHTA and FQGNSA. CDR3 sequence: CASSLEGNPLGTQYF. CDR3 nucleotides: TGTGCCAGCAGCTTAGAGGGGAACCCCCTAGGTACGCAGTATTTT.